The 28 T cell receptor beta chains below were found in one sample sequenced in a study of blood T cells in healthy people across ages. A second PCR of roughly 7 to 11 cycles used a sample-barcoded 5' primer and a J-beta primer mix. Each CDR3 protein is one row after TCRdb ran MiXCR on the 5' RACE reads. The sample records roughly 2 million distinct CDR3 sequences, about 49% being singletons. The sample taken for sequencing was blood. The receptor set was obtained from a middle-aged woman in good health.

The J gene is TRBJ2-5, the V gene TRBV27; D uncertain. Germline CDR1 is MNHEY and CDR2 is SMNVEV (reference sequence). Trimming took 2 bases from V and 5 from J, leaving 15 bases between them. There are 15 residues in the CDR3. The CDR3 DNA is TGTGCCAGCAGTTTAATGGCAAGGGCAAGGGAGACCCAGTACTTC. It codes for CASSLMARARETQYF.

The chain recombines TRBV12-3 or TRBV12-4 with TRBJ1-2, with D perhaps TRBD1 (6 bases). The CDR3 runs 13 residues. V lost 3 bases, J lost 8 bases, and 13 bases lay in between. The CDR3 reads CASSFAEGGGYTF. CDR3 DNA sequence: TGTGCCAGCAGTTTTGCGGAGGGGGGCGGCTACACCTTC.

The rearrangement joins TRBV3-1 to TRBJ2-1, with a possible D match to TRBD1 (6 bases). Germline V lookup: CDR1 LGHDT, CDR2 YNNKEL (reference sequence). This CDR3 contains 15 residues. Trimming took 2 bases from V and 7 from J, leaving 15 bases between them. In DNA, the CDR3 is TGTGCCAGCAGCCAACCTTTGGGGGCAGGGAATGAGCAGTTCTTC. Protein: CASSQPLGAGNEQFF.

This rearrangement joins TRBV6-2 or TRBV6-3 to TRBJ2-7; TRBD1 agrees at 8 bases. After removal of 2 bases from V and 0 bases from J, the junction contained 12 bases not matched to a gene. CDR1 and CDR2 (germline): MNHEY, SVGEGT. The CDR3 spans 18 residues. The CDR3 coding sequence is TGTGCCAGCAGTTACACTCTCTTGGACAGGGTTGGCTCCTACGAGCAGTACTTC. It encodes CASSYTLLDRVGSYEQYF.

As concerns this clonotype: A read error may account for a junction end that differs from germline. The CDR3 loop reads CTSSPGTLPLEQYF. CDR3 sequence (DNA): TGTACCAGCAGCCCCGGGACCCTTCCCCTGGAGCAGTACTTC. The chain is built from TRBV28 and TRBJ2-5; TRBD1 or TRBD2 may be the D gene (5 bases each). Looked up from germline, CDR1 is MDHEN and CDR2 is SYDVKM. This CDR3 has 14 amino acids.

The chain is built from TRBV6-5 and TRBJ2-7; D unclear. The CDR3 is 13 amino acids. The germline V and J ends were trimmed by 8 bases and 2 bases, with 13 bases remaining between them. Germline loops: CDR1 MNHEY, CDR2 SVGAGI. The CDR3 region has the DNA TGTGCCAGCGGCTACGGCGCTACCTACGAGCAGTACTTC. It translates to CASGYGATYEQYF.

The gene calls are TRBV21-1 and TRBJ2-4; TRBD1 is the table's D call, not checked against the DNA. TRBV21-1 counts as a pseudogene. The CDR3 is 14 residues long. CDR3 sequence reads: CASSKALSGCEQYF. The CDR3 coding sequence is TGTGCCAGCAGCAAAGCGCTTTCGGGATGTGAGCAGTACTTC.

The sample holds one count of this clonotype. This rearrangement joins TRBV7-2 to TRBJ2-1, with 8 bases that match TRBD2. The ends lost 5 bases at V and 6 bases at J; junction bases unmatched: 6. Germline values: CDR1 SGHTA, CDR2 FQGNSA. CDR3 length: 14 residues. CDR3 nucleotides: TGTGCCAGCAGCACAACCGGGACTAGCAATGAGCAGTTCTTC. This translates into CASSTTGTSNEQFF.

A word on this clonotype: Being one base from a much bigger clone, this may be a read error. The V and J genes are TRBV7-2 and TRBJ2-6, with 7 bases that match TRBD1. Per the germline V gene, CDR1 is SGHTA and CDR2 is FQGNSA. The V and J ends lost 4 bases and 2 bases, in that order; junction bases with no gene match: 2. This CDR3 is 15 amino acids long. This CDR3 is CASSCDRAGANVLTF. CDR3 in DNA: TGTGCCAGCAGCTGCGACAGGGCTGGGGCCAACGTCCTGACTTTC.

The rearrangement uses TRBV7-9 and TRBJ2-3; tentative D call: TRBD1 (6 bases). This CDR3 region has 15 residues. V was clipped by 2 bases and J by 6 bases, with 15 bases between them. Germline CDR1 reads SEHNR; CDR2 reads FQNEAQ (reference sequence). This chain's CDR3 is CASSLLAGTSDTQYF. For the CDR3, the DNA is TGTGCCAGCAGCTTATTAGCAGGGACAAGCGATACGCAGTATTTT.

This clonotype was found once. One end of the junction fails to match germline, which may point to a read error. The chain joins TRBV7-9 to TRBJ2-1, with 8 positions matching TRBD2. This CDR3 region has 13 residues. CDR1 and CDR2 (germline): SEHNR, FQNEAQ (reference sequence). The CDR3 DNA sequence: TGTGCCAGCAACGGACTAGCTATCAATAAGCAGTTCTTC. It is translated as CASNGLAINKQFF. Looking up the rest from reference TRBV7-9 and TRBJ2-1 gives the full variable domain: DTGVSQNPRHKITKRGQNVTFRCDPISEHNRLYWYRQTLGQGPEFLTYFQNEAQLEKSRLLSDRFSAERPKGSFSTLEIQRTEQGDSAMYLCASNGLAINKQFFGPGTRLTVL.

CDR3 residues: CASSQDPSVDTQYF. The CDR3 DNA reads TGCGCCAGCAGCCAAGACCCTTCCGTAGATACGCAGTATTTT. This chain joins TRBV4-1 and TRBJ2-3; D remains unclear. The length of the CDR3 is 14 residues. Germline V CDR1 and CDR2: MGHRA, YSYEKL. Trimming removed 0 bases at V and 5 bases at J, with 9 bases between.

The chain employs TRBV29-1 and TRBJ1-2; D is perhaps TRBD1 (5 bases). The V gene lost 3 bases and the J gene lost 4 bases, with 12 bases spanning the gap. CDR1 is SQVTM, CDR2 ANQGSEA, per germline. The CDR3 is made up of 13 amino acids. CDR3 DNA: TGCAGCGTTGACACCGGGGGTTCCTATGGCTACACCTTC. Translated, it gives CSVDTGGSYGYTF.

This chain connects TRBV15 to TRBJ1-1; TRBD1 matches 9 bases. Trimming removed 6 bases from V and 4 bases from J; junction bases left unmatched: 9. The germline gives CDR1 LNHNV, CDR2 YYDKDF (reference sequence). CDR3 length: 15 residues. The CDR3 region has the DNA TGTGCCACCAGTACGAACAGGGGGCGCGGCACTGAAGCTTTCTTT. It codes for CATSTNRGRGTEAFF. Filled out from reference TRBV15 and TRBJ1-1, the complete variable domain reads DAMVIQNPRYQVTQFGKPVTLSCSQTLNHNVMYWYQQKSSQAPKLLFHYYDKDFNNEADTPDNFQSRRPNTSFCFLDIRSPGLGDTAMYLCATSTNRGRGTEAFFGQGTRLTVV.

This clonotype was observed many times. The CDR3 nucleotides are TGTGCCAGCAGCTTAGCGGGCGGAGGTGGCTATGGCTACACCTTC. Translation gives CASSLAGGGGYGYTF. This rearrangement joins TRBV7-9 to TRBJ1-2; D unresolved. Germline V gene lookup returns CDR1 SEHNR and CDR2 FQNEAQ (reference sequence). The CDR3 sequence is 15 residues long. V was shortened by 0 bases and J by 4 bases, with 12 bases between the two germline ends.

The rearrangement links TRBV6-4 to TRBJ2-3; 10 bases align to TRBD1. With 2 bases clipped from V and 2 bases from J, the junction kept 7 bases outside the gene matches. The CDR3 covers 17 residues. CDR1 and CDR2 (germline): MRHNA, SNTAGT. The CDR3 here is CASSDPDRGRNTDTQYF. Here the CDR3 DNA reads TGTGCCAGCAGTGACCCCGACAGGGGGCGAAACACAGATACGCAGTATTTT.

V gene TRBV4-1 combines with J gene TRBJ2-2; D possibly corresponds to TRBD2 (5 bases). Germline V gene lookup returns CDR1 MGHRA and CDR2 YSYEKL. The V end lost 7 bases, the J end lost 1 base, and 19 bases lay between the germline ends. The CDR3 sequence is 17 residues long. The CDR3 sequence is CASTMLGSGLNTGELFF. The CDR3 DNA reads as TGCGCCAGCACCATGCTAGGGAGTGGACTGAACACCGGGGAGCTGTTTTTT.

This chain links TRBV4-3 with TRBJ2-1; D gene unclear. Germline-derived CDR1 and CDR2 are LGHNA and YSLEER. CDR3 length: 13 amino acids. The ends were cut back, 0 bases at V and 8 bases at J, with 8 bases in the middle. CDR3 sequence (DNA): TGCGCCAGCAGCCAAGACGGTACGGATGAGCAGTTCTTC. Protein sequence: CASSQDGTDEQFF.

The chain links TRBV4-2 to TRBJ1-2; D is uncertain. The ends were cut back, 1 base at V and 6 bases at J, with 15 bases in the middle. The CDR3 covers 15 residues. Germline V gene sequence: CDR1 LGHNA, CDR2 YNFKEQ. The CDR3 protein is CASSQVPGLGDGYTF. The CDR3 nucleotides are TGTGCCAGCAGCCAAGTACCCGGTCTAGGAGATGGCTACACCTTC.

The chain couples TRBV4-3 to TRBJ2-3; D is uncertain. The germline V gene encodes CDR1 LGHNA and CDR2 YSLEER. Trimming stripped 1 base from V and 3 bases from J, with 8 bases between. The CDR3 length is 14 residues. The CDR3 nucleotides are TGCGCCAGCAGCCAAGGTCTCGAGACAGATACGCAGTATTTT. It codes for CASSQGLETDTQYF.

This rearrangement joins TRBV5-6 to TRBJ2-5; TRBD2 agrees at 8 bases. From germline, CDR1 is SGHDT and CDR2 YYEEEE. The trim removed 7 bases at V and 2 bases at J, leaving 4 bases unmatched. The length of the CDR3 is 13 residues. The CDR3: CASLERGQETQYF. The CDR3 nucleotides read TGTGCCAGCCTTGAGCGGGGGCAAGAGACCCAGTACTTC.

This CDR3 reads CASSQLGAGLINEQFF. The CDR3 coding sequence is TGTGCCAGCAGCCAACTGGGGGCAGGGCTTATCAATGAGCAGTTCTTC. This rearrangement joins TRBV14 to TRBJ2-1, with D tentatively TRBD1 (6 bases). The CDR3 extends over 16 amino acids. Germline V CDR1 and CDR2: SGHDN, FVKESK. Between the trimmed V and J ends, which lost 2 bases and 6 bases, there was a span of 17 bases. The whole variable domain, filled in from reference TRBV14 and TRBJ2-1, reads EAGVTQFPSHSVIEKGQTVTLRCDPISGHDNLYWYRRVMGKEIKFLLHFVKESKQDESGMPNNRFLAERTGGTYSTLKVQPAELEDSGVYFCASSQLGAGLINEQFFGPGTRLTVL.

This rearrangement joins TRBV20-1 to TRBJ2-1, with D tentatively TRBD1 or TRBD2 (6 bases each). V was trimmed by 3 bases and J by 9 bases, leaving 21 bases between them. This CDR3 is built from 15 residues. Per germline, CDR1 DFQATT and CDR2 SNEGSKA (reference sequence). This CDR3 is CSARGRSSGRGEQFF. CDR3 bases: TGCAGTGCTAGGGGTAGAAGTAGCGGCAGGGGTGAGCAGTTCTTC.

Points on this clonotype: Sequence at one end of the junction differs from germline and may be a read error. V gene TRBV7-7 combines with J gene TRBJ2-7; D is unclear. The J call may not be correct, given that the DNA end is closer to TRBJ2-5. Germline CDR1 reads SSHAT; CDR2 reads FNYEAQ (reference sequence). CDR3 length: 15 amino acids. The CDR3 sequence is CASSPHPLMWETQYF. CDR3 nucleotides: TGTGCTAGCAGCCCCCACCCTCTGATGTGGGAGACCCAGTACTTC.

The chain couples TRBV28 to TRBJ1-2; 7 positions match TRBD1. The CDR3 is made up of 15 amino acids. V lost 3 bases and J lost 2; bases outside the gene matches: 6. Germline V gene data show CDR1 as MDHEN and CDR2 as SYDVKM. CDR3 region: CASSFQGVPNYGYTF. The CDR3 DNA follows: TGTGCCAGCAGTTTCCAGGGGGTACCCAACTATGGCTACACCTTC.

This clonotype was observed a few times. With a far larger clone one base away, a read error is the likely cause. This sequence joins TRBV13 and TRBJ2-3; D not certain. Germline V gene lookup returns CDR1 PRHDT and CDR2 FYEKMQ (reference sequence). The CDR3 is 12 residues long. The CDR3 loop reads CASSLATDTLYF. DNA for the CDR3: TGTGCCAGCAGCTTAGCCACAGATACGCTGTATTTT.

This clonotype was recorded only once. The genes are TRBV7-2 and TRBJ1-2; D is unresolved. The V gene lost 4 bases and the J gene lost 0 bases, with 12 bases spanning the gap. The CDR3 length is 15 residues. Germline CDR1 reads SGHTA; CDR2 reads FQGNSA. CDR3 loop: CASSSKHRANYGYTF. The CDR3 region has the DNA TGTGCCAGCAGCTCGAAACATAGAGCTAACTATGGCTACACCTTC.

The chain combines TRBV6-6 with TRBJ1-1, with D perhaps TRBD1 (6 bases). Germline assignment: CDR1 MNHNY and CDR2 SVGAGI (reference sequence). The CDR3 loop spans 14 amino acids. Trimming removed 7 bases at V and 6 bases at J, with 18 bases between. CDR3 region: CASIHLGAPAEAFF. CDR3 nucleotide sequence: TGTGCCAGCATCCACCTGGGGGCCCCAGCTGAAGCTTTCTTT.